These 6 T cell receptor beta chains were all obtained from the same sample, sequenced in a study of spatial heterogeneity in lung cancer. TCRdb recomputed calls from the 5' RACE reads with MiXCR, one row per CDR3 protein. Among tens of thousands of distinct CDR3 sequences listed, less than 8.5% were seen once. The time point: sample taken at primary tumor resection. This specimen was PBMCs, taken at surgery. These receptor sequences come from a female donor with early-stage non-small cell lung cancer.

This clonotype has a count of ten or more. As DNA, the CDR3 is TGTGCCAGCAGTTACTCTGGGGCCAACGTCCTGACTTTC. Translated: CASSYSGANVLTF. This sequence joins TRBV6-5 and TRBJ2-6; no definite D call. Deletions cut 0 bases from V and 3 bases from J, with 0 bases between. The CDR3 runs to 13 residues. Germline CDR1 reads MNHEY; CDR2 reads SVGAGI.

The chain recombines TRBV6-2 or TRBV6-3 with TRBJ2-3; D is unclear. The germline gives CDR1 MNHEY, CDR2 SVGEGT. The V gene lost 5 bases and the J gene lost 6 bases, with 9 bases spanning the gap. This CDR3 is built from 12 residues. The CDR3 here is CASSKASDTQYF. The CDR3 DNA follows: TGTGCCAGCAGTAAAGCCTCCGATACGCAGTATTTT.

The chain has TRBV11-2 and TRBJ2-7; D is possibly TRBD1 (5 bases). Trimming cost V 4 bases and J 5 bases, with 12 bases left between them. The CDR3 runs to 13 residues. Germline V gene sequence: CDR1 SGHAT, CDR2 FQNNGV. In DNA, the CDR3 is TGTGCCAGCAGCTCGTCCAGGGCTAACGAGCAGTACTTC. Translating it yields CASSSSRANEQYF.

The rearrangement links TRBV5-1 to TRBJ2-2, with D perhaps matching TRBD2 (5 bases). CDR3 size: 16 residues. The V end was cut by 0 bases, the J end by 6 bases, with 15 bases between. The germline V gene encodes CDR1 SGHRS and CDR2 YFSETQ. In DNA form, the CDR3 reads TGCGCCAGCAGCTTGGCCCAGGAGGTGGGCGCCGGGGAGCTGTTTTTT. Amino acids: CASSLAQEVGAGELFF.

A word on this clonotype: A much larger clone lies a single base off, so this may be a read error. CDR3 nucleotide sequence: TGTGTCAGCTCACTACATACAGTTGAAAAACTGTTTTTT. Translated, it gives CVSSLHTVEKLFF. The J gene is TRBJ1-4, the V gene TRBV18; D gene ambiguous. CDR1 KGHSH and CDR2 LQKENI come from the germline V gene. The CDR3 spans 13 residues.

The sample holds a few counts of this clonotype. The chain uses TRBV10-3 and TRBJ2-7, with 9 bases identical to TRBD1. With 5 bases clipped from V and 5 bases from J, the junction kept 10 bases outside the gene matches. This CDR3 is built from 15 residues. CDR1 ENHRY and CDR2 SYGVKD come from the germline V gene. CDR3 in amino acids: CAISKTGGAGHEQYF. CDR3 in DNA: TGTGCCATCAGTAAAACAGGGGGCGCAGGACACGAGCAGTACTTC.